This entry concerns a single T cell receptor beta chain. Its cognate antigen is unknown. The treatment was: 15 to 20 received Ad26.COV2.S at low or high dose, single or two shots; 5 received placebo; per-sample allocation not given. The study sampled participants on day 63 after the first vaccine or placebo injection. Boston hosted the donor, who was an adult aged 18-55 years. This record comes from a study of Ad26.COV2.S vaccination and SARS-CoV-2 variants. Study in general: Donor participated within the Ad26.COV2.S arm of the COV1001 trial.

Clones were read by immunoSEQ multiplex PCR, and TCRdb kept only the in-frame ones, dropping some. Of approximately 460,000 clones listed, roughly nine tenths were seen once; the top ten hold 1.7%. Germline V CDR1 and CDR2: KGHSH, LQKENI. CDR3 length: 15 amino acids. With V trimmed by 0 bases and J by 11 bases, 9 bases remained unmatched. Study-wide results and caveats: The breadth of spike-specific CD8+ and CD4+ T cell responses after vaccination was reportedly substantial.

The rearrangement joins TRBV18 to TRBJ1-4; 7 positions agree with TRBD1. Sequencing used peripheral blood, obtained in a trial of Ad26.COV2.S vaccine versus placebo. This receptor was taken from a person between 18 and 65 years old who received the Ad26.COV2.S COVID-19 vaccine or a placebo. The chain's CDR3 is CASSPPGEGQVKLFF. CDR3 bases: TGTGCCAGCTCACCACCCGGGGAAGGACAGGTGAAACTGTTTTTT. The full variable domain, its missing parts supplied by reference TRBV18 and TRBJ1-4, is NAGVMQNPRHLVRRRGQEARLRCSPMKGHSHVYWYRQLPEEGLKFMVYLQKENIIDESGMPKERFSAEFPKEGPSILRIQQVVRGDSAAYFCASSPPGEGQVKLFFGSGTQLSVL.